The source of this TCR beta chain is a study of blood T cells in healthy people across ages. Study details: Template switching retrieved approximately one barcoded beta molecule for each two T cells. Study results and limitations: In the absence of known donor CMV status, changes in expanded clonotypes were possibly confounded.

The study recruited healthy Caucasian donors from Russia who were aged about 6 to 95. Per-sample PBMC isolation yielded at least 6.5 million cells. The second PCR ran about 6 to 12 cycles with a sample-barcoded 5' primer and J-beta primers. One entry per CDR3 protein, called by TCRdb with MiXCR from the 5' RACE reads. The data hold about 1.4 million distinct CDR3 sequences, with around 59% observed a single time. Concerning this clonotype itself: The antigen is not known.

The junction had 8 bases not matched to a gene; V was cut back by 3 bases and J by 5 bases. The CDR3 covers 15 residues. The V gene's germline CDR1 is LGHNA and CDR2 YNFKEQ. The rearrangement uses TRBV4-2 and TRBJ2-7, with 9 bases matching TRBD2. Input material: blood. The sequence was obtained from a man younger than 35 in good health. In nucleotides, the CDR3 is TGTGCCAGCAGCCACCCGGGACTAGCTCCCGACGAGCAGTACTTC. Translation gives CASSHPGLAPDEQYF.